A single T cell receptor (beta chain) is shown here with its context. The antigen is undetermined. The junction does not match germline at one end; this may be a read error. Primed by a sample-barcoded 5' primer and a J-beta primer mix, a second PCR proceeded for 7 to 11 cycles. TCRdb reanalysed the 5' RACE reads using MiXCR and keeps one entry per CDR3 protein. The data show 1.5 million or so distinct CDR3 sequences, 40% to 50% seen once. Germline V CDR1 and CDR2: SQVTM, ANQGSEA. This CDR3 is built from 13 residues. This record comes from a study of blood T cells in healthy people across ages. Overall study results and limits: Donors of long life had a larger count of naive CD4+ cells and greater diversity than aged donors.

The draw of peripheral blood yielded roughly 9.1 milliliters from each donor. The total RNA that was extracted per sample amounted to at least 5 micrograms. This TCR was recovered from a woman between 18 and 30 years old in good health. Sequencing input: blood. The chain carries TRBV29-1 and TRBJ1-2, with D unresolved. The CDR3 bases are TGCAGCATTGAAGAGGGAACGGACTATGGCTACACCTTC. It codes for CSIEEGTDYGYTF.